A single sample gave rise to the 24 T cell receptor beta chains below, sequenced in a study of T cell responses to AZD1222 COVID-19 vaccine. The assay was immunoSEQ multiplex PCR, and TCRdb's table has in-frame clones only and misses some. The repertoire includes 150,000 to 200,000 clones, 90% of them detected once, and about 3% sits in the top ten. The sequenced sample was peripheral blood, obtained on day 0 of AZD1222 vaccination. These TCRs come from an adult in good health.

The chain combines TRBV2 with TRBJ1-5; D is unclear. The CDR3 loop spans 14 amino acids. Germline assignment: CDR1 SNHLY and CDR2 FYNNEI. V dropped 7 bases and J dropped 3 bases, with 13 bases sitting between them. This CDR3 is CASNLGSANQPQHF. CDR3 DNA: TGTGCCAGCAATTTGGGTTCCGCCAATCAGCCCCAGCATTTT.

This rearrangement joins TRBV19 to TRBJ2-7, with D possibly being TRBD2 (5 bases). There are 13 residues in the CDR3. Trimming stripped 3 bases from V and 2 bases from J, with 8 bases between. The V gene's germline CDR1 is LNHDA and CDR2 SQIVND (reference sequence). Here the CDR3 DNA reads TGTGCCAGTAGTATGGAGGTCCCCTACGAGCAGTACTTC. Translated, it gives CASSMEVPYEQYF. The full variable domain, completed using reference TRBV19 and TRBJ2-7, is DGGITQSPKYLFRKEGQNVTLSCEQNLNHDAMYWYRQDPGQGLRLIYYSQIVNDFQKGDIAEGYSVSREKKESFPLTVTSAQKNPTAFYLCASSMEVPYEQYFGPGTRLTVT.

The chain has TRBV11-3 and TRBJ2-3; a possible D gene is TRBD2 (6 bases). The CDR3 runs to 14 residues. The germline V gene encodes CDR1 SGHNT and CDR2 YENEEA. Trimming removed 5 bases at V and 1 base at J, with 10 bases between. The chain's CDR3 is CASSPPGGTDTQYF. DNA of the CDR3: TGTGCCAGCAGCCCGCCGGGGGGCACAGATACGCAGTATTTT.

The chain couples TRBV10-3 to TRBJ1-1; TRBD1 agrees at 7 bases. The CDR3 contains 12 residues. V dropped 8 bases and J dropped 3; count of bases not matched to a gene: 3. Germline CDR1 and CDR2: ENHRY and SYGVKD. CDR3 in DNA: TGTGCCATCGGCCAGGGGGACACTGAAGCTTTCTTT. Protein sequence: CAIGQGDTEAFF.

The genes are TRBV24-1 and TRBJ2-5, with TRBD2 identical over 8 bases. Trimming at V came to 4 bases and at J to 2 bases, leaving 8 bases not matched to a gene. Germline V gene data show CDR1 as KGHDR and CDR2 as SFDVKD. The CDR3 contains 16 residues. The CDR3: CATSESGLAGQETQYF. The CDR3, as DNA: TGTGCCACCAGTGAATCCGGATTAGCGGGGCAAGAGACCCAGTACTTC.

This sequence joins TRBV27 and TRBJ1-1; weak D call: TRBD1 (5 bases). Trimming took 6 bases from V and 1 from J, leaving 12 bases between them. This CDR3 spans 14 amino acids. From germline, CDR1 is MNHEY and CDR2 SMNVEV (reference sequence). CDR3 sequence: CASRYRGSNTEAFF. The CDR3 DNA follows: TGTGCCAGCAGGTACCGGGGCTCGAACACTGAAGCTTTCTTT.

The chain has TRBV11-2 and TRBJ1-2; 7 nucleotides align to TRBD1. The CDR3 contains 17 residues. V gave up 4 bases and J gave up 1 base; unmatched junction bases: 12. The V gene's germline CDR1 is SGHAT and CDR2 FQNNGV. CDR3: CASSSILGGRNNYGYTF. CDR3 nucleotide sequence: TGTGCCAGCAGCTCCATTCTAGGGGGCAGGAATAACTATGGCTACACCTTC.

The DNA of the CDR3 is TGTGCCAGCTCACCACCGACAGGCGCTACGGCTTTCTTT. It codes for CASSPPTGATAFF. The genes are TRBV18 and TRBJ1-1; a weak D match, TRBD1 (6 bases). This CDR3 has 13 residues. Germline V gene sequence: CDR1 KGHSH, CDR2 LQKENI. Deletions cut 0 bases from V and 11 bases from J, with 13 bases between.

This rearrangement joins TRBV19 to TRBJ1-1; D might be TRBD1 (5 bases). CDR3 length: 16 amino acids. V lost 3 bases to trimming and J lost 0 bases, with 14 bases between them. Germline V lookup: CDR1 LNHDA, CDR2 SQIVND (reference sequence). For the CDR3, the DNA is TGTGCCAGTAGTATGGGGGGAGGAGGTATGAACACTGAAGCTTTCTTT. Its protein product is CASSMGGGGMNTEAFF.

The table lists this clone with a count of one. This chain uses TRBV5-6 with TRBJ1-2, with D tentatively TRBD1 (6 bases). Trimming cost V 0 bases and J 10 bases, with 13 bases left between them. The CDR3 has 13 amino acids. CDR1 is SGHDT, CDR2 YYEEEE, per germline. Written as DNA, the CDR3 is TGTGCCAGCAGCTTGGGAGGGGGGGAGCCCTACACCTTC. It is translated as CASSLGGGEPYTF.

CDR3 DNA sequence: TGCGCCAGCAGCCCCCCCGGGACAGAGGGGGAGACCCAGTACTTC. Its translation is CASSPPGTEGETQYF. The chain is built from TRBV4-1 and TRBJ2-5; 7 bases agree with TRBD1. CDR3 length: 15 amino acids. Germline V gives CDR1 MGHRA, CDR2 YSYEKL. V lost 4 bases and J lost 5; bases outside the gene matches: 10.

The chain carries TRBV5-4 and TRBJ2-1; D remains ambiguous. The CDR3 contains 12 residues. Trimming shortened V by 0 bases and J by 5 bases, and 3 bases separated the two germline ends. Germline values: CDR1 SGHNT, CDR2 YYREEE (reference sequence). The CDR3 DNA reads TGTGCCAGCAGCTTGGACAACAATGAGCAGTTCTTC. This encodes CASSLDNNEQFF.

The chain has TRBV5-1 and TRBJ2-7, with D perhaps matching TRBD1 or TRBD2 (7 bases each). The CDR3 has 14 amino acids. Germline V CDR1 and CDR2: SGHRS, YFSETQ. The germline V and J ends were trimmed by 4 bases and 2 bases, with 13 bases remaining between them. CDR3 residues: CASSPQGGAYEQYF. CDR3 in DNA: TGCGCCAGCAGCCCTCAGGGGGGGGCCTACGAGCAGTACTTC.

The rearrangement links TRBV27 to TRBJ2-7; the match to TRBD2 covers 10 bases. J gave up 2 bases and V 5 bases, and 3 bases lay outside the gene matches. CDR1 is MNHEY and CDR2 is SMNVEV in the germline V gene (reference sequence). This CDR3 is built from 14 residues. DNA for the CDR3: TGTGCCAGCAGTCAACTAGCGGGGACCTACGAGCAGTACTTC. The encoded protein is CASSQLAGTYEQYF.

The V call is TRBV18, the J call TRBJ2-1; D uncertain. V shed 2 bases and J shed 0 bases, with 5 bases lying between them. CDR1 and CDR2 from the germline V gene are KGHSH and LQKENI. The CDR3 consists of 14 residues. The CDR3 nucleotides are TGTGCCAGCTCACCAGCCAACTCCTACAATGAGCAGTTCTTC. Translated, it gives CASSPANSYNEQFF. Full variable domain (rest looked up from reference TRBV18 and TRBJ2-1): NAGVMQNPRHLVRRRGQEARLRCSPMKGHSHVYWYRQLPEEGLKFMVYLQKENIIDESGMPKERFSAEFPKEGPSILRIQQVVRGDSAAYFCASSPANSYNEQFFGPGTRLTVL.

This clone was recorded once. The chain recombines TRBV7-2 with TRBJ2-7; 10 positions agree with TRBD2. The ends lost 5 bases at V and 5 bases at J; junction bases unmatched: 6. Germline V gene lookup returns CDR1 SGHTA and CDR2 FQGNSA. The CDR3 has 14 amino acids. Here the CDR3 DNA reads TGTGCCAGCAGCGCAGCGGGGGGGCCGAACGAGCAGTACTTC. This encodes CASSAAGGPNEQYF.

This clone was observed once. The V and J genes are TRBV4-3 and TRBJ2-3; D could derive from TRBD1 or TRBD2 (5 bases each). Trimming cost V 1 base and J 0 bases, with 8 bases left between them. Germline CDR1 is LGHNA and CDR2 is YSLEER. There are 15 residues in the CDR3. CDR3 sequence reads: CASSQVRDSTDTQYF. CDR3 DNA: TGCGCCAGCAGCCAAGTCCGGGACAGCACAGATACGCAGTATTTT.

This clone was seen once. V gene TRBV19 combines with J gene TRBJ2-7, with D possibly TRBD1 on 6 matching bases. The CDR3 contains 14 residues. Germline V gives CDR1 LNHDA, CDR2 SQIVND (reference sequence). V was pared by 5 bases and J by 1 base, with 12 bases between. CDR3 nucleotide sequence: TGTGCCAGTAGTTCCACAGGGCCGTCCTACGAGCAGTACTTC. This gives the protein CASSSTGPSYEQYF. The full variable domain, completed using reference TRBV19 and TRBJ2-7, is DGGITQSPKYLFRKEGQNVTLSCEQNLNHDAMYWYRQDPGQGLRLIYYSQIVNDFQKGDIAEGYSVSREKKESFPLTVTSAQKNPTAFYLCASSSTGPSYEQYFGPGTRLTVT.

This clone was seen only a few times. The chain is built from TRBV7-2 and TRBJ1-4, with TRBD1 identical over 8 bases. V lost 2 bases and J lost 7; bases outside the gene matches: 12. Looked up from germline, CDR1 is SGHTA and CDR2 is FQGNSA. The CDR3 is 17 residues long. The CDR3 reads CASSLSGIGRGPEKLFF. The CDR3, as DNA: TGTGCCAGCAGCTTATCGGGTATAGGCAGGGGGCCTGAAAAACTGTTTTTT.

This rearrangement joins TRBV27 to TRBJ2-7; D is perhaps TRBD1 (6 bases). The CDR3 runs 16 residues. Germline lookup yields CDR1 MNHEY and CDR2 SMNVEV (reference sequence). V lost 5 bases to trimming and J lost 1 base, with 18 bases between them. In DNA, the CDR3 is TGTGCCAGCAGTGCCCTCACAGGGTTGCTATCCTACGAGCAGTACTTC. Amino acid sequence: CASSALTGLLSYEQYF.

The chain uses TRBV4-1 and TRBJ2-1, with 15 bases lining up with TRBD2. Germline assignment: CDR1 MGHRA and CDR2 YSYEKL. V trimming: 4 bases; J trimming: 10 bases; junction bases outside the gene matches: 8. The CDR3 runs to 16 residues. CDR3 bases: TGCGCCAGCAGCCTCATCCCGGGGACTAGCGGGGGGGAGCAGTTCTTC. Encoded protein: CASSLIPGTSGGEQFF.

This clone appeared once. The chain's CDR3 is CASSEQTGSTDTQYF. The DNA of the CDR3 is TGTGCCAGCTCAGAGCAGACAGGAAGCACAGATACGCAGTATTTT. The chain combines TRBV18 with TRBJ2-3; TRBD1 is a possible D gene (6 bases). With 5 bases removed from V and 0 bases from J, the gap between germline ends came to 12 bases. This CDR3 contains 15 residues. In germline, CDR1 is KGHSH, CDR2 LQKENI. Together with reference TRBV18 and TRBJ2-3, the CDR3 gives the full variable domain: NAGVMQNPRHLVRRRGQEARLRCSPMKGHSHVYWYRQLPEEGLKFMVYLQKENIIDESGMPKERFSAEFPKEGPSILRIQQVVRGDSAAYFCASSEQTGSTDTQYFGPGTRLTVL.

This chain joins TRBV5-4 and TRBJ2-7, with 8 nucleotides matching TRBD1. The CDR3 length is 13 residues. Germline V gives CDR1 SGHNT, CDR2 YYREEE (reference sequence). Trimming took 3 bases from V and 3 from J; bases not matched to a gene: 2. The CDR3 loop reads CASSSGTGYEQYF. CDR3 nucleotides: TGTGCCAGCAGCTCGGGGACAGGCTACGAGCAGTACTTC.

The chain joins TRBV9 to TRBJ2-7; D not certain. Germline assignment: CDR1 SGDLS and CDR2 YYNGEE. This CDR3 is built from 15 residues. The germline V and J ends were trimmed by 2 bases and 5 bases, with 17 bases remaining between them. The CDR3 loop reads CASSVTPVSPNEQYF. The CDR3 DNA reads TGTGCCAGCAGCGTGACACCGGTAAGCCCCAACGAGCAGTACTTC.